The rows below give T cell receptor beta chains drawn from one sample of a study of CD8+ T cells in alopecia areata. Here immunoSEQ multiplex PCR was the method, and the copy in TCRdb shows in-frame clones only, minus some. The table shows around 100,000 clones, with 55% occurring only once. The sequencing sample was made of CD4+ T cells sorted from blood. The receptors originated from a human donor in good health. CDR3s include the opening cysteine and the closing phenylalanine or tryptophan. D genes are given only for firm matches. Clone size is stated in some rows and not others, as once, few, many or a class when expanded.

once,TRBJ2-3,TRBV29-1,NA,CSVGLLRGGTDTQYF
NA,TRBJ1-2,TRBV30,NA,CAWSEQDHLYGYTF
NA,TRBJ1-2,TRBV5-4,NA,CASSSGGDQYGYTF
NA,TRBJ2-4,TRBV4-2,TRBD1,CASSQNEQGAMFGYIQYF
NA,TRBJ1-6,TRBV7-2,NA,CASSLESLGNNSPLHF
NA,TRBJ2-5,TRBV2,NA,CASSDAAAQETQYF
NA,TRBJ2-7,TRBV7-2,NA,CASSLAPVTDSYEQYF
NA,TRBJ2-1,TRBV7-9,NA,CASSLFEGNEQFF
NA,TRBJ1-2,TRBV14,TRBD1,CASSQVGQGYGYTF
NA,TRBJ1-6,TRBV9,NA,CASSVDDSSYNSPLHF
once,TRBJ2-5,TRBV29-1,TRBD2,CSVTSGHQETQYF
NA,TRBJ2-7,TRBV28,TRBD2,CASSSTIRPGGGYEQYF
few,TRBJ1-6,TRBV4-2,TRBD1,CASSIDRVYNSPLHF
NA,TRBJ2-4,TRBV9,TRBD1,CASSETGVNIQYF
NA,TRBJ2-5,TRBV7-9,TRBD1,CASSYGQGGQETQYF
NA,TRBJ1-1,TRBV29-1,NA,CSVEGRMNTEAFF
NA,TRBJ2-3,TRBV6-8,NA,CASSYSICAIISTDTQYF
NA,TRBJ2-3,TRBV6-5,NA,CASSYSAASRPDTQYF
NA,TRBJ1-6,TRBV30,NA,CAWSSAGVSPLHF
few,TRBJ2-5,TRBV7-8,NA,CASSVHETQYF
once,TRBJ2-2,TRBV7-2,NA,CASSRTIVSSSTGELFF
NA,TRBJ1-2,TRBV18,TRBD1,CASSPFQGANYGYTF
NA,TRBJ2-1,TRBV6-1,NA,CASSRQLSSYNEQFF
NA,TRBJ2-5,TRBV2,NA,CASRTDQETQYF
NA,TRBJ1-1,TRBV29-1,NA,CSVLSWGKMNTEAFF
few,TRBJ2-7,TRBV7-2,TRBD2,CASSWGLAGGEEQYF
NA,TRBJ2-5,TRBV29-1,NA,CSVVSMAGFQETQYF
few,TRBJ1-5,TRBV25-1,TRBD1,CASSEDRVDQPQHF
NA,TRBJ1-2,TRBV30,NA,CAWSVLAGRLGYTF
NA,TRBJ2-3,TRBV6-5,NA,CASSQSHTQYF
NA,TRBJ2-3,TRBV29-1,NA,CSVGRQADTQYF
NA,TRBJ1-6,TRBV11-2,TRBD1,CASSKGDRGNSPLHF
NA,TRBJ2-5,TRBV30,NA,CASGRETQYF
NA,TRBJ2-1,TRBV7-9,NA,CASSLDRNQQFF
few,TRBJ1-2,TRBV27,NA,CASSSGWIYGYTF
NA,TRBJ2-1,TRBV5-4,TRBD2,CASSPGGALNEQFF
once,TRBJ2-6,TRBV4-3,NA,CASSQRGSGANVLTF
NA,TRBJ1-3,TRBV5-6,NA,CASSPPMSSGNTIYF
NA,TRBJ1-4,TRBV18,TRBD1,CASSPGQIEKLFF
NA,TRBJ2-1,TRBV5-1,TRBD2,CASSFLERGSRNEQFF
NA,TRBJ2-1,TRBV5-1,NA,CASSLVQGIINEQFF
NA,TRBJ2-7,TRBV15,TRBD2,CATSRDVSGVLSYEQYF